This TCR beta chain was recorded in a study of T cells in Graves' hyperthyroidism and ophthalmopathy. Study information: Peripheral blood was drawn at first diagnosis, prior to all treatment.

TCR beta CDR3 region amplification was performed from RNA transcripts. The primer set for the first-round RT-PCR of the TCR CDR3 was HTBI. TCRdb analysed the multiplex PCR reads with MiXCR anew, one entry per CDR3 protein. The repertoire holds just under 750,000 distinct CDR3 sequences, with approximately 40% as singletons. This clonotype was detected many times. Stable disease denoted Graves' hyperthyroidism without ophthalmopathy progression within 18 months. Patients with uncontrolled infections, other autoimmune diseases, pregnancy or lactation were excluded. The clonotype originates from a woman between 40 and 55 years old with Graves' hyperthyroidism. Sequenced material: blood.

This chain's CDR3 is CSAPNRSSYEQYF. CDR3 nucleotide sequence: TGCAGTGCCCCGAACAGGAGCTCCTACGAGCAGTACTTC. This chain uses TRBV20-1 with TRBJ2-7; D is perhaps TRBD1 (5 bases). Germline lookup yields CDR1 DFQATT and CDR2 SNEGSKA (reference sequence). The V and J ends lost 6 bases and 0 bases respectively, with 12 bases between them. This CDR3 comprises 13 residues.